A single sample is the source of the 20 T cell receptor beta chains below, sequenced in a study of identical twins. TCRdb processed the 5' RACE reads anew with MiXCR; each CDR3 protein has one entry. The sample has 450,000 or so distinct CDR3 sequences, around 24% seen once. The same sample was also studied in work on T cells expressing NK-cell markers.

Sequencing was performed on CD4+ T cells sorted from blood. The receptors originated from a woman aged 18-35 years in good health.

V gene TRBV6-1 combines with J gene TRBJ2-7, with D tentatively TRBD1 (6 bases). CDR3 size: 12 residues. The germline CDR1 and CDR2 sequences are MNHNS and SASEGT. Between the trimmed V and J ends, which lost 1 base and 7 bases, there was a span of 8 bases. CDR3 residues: CASSEEGVEQYF. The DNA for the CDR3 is TGTGCCAGCAGTGAAGAGGGGGTAGAGCAGTACTTC.

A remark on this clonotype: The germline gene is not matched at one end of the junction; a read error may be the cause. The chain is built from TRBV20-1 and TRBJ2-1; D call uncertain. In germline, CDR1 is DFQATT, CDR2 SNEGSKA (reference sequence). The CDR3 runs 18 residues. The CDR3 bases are TGCAGTGCCAGAGACCTCGGGTATGACCCCGCCTCCTACAATGAGCAGTTCTTC. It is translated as CSARDLGYDPASYNEQFF.

The CDR3 DNA is TGCAGTGCTTTTCAGGACCGTTCGAACACCGGGGAGCTGTTTTTT. Its protein product is CSAFQDRSNTGELFF. The gene calls are TRBV20-1 and TRBJ2-2; D uncertain. This CDR3 has 15 amino acids. Germline V gives CDR1 DFQATT, CDR2 SNEGSKA (reference sequence). With 5 bases removed from V and 0 bases from J, the gap between germline ends came to 13 bases.

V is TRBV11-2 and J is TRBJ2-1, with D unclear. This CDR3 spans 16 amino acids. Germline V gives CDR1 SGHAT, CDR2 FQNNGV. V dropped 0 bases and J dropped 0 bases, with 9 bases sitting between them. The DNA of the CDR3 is TGTGCCAGCAGCTTAGAGCCGTATCGCTCCTACAATGAGCAGTTCTTC. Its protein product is CASSLEPYRSYNEQFF.

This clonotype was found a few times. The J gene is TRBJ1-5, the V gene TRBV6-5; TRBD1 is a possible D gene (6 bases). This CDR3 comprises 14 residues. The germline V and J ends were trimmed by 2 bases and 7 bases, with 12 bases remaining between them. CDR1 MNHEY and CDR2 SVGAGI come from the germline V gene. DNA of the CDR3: TGTGCCAGCAGTTACACCAGGGGAAGGCAGCCCCAGCATTTT. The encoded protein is CASSYTRGRQPQHF.

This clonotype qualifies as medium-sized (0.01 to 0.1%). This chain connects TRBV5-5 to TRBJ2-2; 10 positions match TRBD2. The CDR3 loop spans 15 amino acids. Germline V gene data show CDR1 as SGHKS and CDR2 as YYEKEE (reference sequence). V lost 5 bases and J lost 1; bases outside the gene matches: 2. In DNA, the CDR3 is TGTGCCAGCAGGCCTAGCGGGAGGAACACCGGGGAGCTGTTTTTT. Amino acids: CASRPSGRNTGELFF.

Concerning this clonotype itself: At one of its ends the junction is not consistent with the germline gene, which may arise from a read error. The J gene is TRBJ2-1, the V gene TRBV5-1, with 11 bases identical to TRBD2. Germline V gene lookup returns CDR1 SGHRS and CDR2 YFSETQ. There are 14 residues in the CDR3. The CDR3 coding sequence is TGCACCAGCAGCCTAGGGACTAGCGGATATGAGCAGTTCTTC. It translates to CTSSLGTSGYEQFF.

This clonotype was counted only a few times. CDR3 coding DNA: TGCGCCAGCTCCCCCCCAGCATGGGGAGGGGAGCTGTTTTTT. It specifies CASSPPAWGGELFF. The chain joins TRBV5-1 to TRBJ2-2; D call uncertain. The V end lost 7 bases, the J end lost 8 bases, and 18 bases lay between the germline ends. CDR1 is SGHRS and CDR2 is YFSETQ in the germline V gene. CDR3 size: 14 residues.

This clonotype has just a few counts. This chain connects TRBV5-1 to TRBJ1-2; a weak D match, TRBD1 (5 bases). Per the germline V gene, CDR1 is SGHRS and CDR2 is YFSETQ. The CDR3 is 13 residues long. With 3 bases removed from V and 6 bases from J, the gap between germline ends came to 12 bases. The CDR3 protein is CASSWGVRDGYTF. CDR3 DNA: TGCGCCAGCAGCTGGGGGGTTCGCGATGGCTACACCTTC.

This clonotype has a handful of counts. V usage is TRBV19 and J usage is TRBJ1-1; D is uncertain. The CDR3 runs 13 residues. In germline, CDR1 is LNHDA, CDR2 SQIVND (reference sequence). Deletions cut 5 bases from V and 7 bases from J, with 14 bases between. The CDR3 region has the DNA TGTGCCAGTAGTGCCCCCGGGCAACATGAAGCTTTCTTT. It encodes CASSAPGQHEAFF.

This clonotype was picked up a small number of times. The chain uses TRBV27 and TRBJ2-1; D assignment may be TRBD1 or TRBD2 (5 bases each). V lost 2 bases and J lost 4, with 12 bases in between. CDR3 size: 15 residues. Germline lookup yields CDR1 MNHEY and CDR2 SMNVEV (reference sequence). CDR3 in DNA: TGTGCCAGCAGTTTACGGGACCCAATGTACAATGAGCAGTTCTTC. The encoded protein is CASSLRDPMYNEQFF.

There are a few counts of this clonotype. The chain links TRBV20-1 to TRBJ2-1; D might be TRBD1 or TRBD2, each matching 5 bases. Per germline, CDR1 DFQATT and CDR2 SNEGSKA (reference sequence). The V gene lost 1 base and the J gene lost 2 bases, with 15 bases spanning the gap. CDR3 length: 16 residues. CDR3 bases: TGCAGTGCTAGAGTCTTGGCTAGCAGGGCCTACAATGAGCAGTTCTTC. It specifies CSARVLASRAYNEQFF.

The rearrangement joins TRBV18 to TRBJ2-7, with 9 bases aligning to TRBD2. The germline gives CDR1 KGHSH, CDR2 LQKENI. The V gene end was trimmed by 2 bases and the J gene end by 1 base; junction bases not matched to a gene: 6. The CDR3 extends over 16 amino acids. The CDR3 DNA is TGTGCCAGCTCACCATCTCTAGCGGGGCCTTCCTACGAGCAGTACTTC. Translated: CASSPSLAGPSYEQYF.

The CDR3 region has the DNA TGCAGCGCCTACGACGGGGCCGACAGGGGGGCGAATCAGCCCCAGCATTTT. Its translation is CSAYDGADRGANQPQHF. The V and J genes are TRBV29-1 and TRBJ1-5; 9 bases are a match to TRBD1. Germline lookup yields CDR1 SQVTM and CDR2 ANQGSEA. J was trimmed by 4 bases and V by 7 bases; bases with no gene match: 17. This CDR3 spans 17 amino acids.

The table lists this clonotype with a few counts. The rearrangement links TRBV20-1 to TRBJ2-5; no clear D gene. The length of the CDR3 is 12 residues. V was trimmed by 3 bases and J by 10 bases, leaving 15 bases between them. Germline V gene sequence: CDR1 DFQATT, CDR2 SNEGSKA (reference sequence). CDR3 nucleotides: TGCAGTGCTAGCGCGACTTTAGATGACCAGTACTTC. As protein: CSASATLDDQYF.

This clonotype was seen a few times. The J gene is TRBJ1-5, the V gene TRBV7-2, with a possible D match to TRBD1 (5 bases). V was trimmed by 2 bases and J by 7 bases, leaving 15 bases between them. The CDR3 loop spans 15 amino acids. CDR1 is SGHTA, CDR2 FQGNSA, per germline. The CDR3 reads CASSLTGRSGQPQHF. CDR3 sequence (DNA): TGTGCCAGCAGCTTAACAGGCCGCTCGGGGCAGCCCCAGCATTTT.

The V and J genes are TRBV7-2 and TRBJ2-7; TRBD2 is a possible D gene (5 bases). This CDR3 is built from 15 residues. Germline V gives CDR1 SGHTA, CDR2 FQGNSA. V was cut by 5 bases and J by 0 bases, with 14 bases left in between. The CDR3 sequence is CASSASGWSSYEQYF. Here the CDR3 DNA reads TGTGCCAGCAGCGCCTCGGGGTGGAGCTCCTACGAGCAGTACTTC.

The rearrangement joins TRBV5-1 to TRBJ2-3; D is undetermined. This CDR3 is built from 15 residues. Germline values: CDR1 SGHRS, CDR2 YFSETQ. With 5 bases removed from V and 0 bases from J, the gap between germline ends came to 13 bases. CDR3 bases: TGCGCCAGCAGACCCAGGCCAAGCAGCACAGATACGCAGTATTTT. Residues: CASRPRPSSTDTQYF.

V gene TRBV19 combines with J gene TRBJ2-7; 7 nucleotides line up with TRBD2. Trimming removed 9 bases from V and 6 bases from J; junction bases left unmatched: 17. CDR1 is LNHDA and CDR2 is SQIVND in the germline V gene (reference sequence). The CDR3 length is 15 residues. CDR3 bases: TGTGCCAGCTCTAGGTCGTGGGCGGGAGTTGGCGAGCAGTACTTC. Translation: CASSRSWAGVGEQYF.

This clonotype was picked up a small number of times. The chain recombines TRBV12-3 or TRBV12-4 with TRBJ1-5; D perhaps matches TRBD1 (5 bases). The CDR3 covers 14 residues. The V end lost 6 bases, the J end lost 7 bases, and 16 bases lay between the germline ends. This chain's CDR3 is CASRLRDGRQPQHF. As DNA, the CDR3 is TGTGCCAGCAGGCTCAGGGACGGGAGGCAGCCCCAGCATTTT.